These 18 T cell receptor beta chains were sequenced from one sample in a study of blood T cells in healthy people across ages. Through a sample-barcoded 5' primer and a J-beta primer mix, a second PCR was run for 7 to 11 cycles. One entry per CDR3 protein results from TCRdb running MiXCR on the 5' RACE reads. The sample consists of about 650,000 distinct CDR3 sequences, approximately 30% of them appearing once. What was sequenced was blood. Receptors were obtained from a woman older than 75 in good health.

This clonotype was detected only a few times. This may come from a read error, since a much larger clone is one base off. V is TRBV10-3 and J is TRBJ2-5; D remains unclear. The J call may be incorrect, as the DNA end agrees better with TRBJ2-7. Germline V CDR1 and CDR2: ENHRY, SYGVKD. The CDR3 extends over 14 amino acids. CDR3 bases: TGTGCCATCAGTGAGAATCCCTCCTGGTACGAGCAGTACTTC. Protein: CAISENPSWYEQYF.

CDR3 region: CASGAGRGIGELFF. The CDR3 region has the DNA TGTGCCAGCGGAGCGGGCAGGGGAATCGGGGAGCTGTTTTTT. V and J are TRBV27 and TRBJ2-2, with D perhaps assigned TRBD1 or TRBD2 (6 bases each). Per the germline V gene, CDR1 is MNHEY and CDR2 is SMNVEV (reference sequence). The CDR3 is made up of 14 amino acids. Trimming removed 8 bases at V and 7 bases at J, with 17 bases between.

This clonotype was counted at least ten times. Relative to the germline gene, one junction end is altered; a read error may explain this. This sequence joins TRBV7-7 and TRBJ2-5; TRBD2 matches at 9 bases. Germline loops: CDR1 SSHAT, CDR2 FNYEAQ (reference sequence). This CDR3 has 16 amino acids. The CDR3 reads CASSLGEIAGVETQYF. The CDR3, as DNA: TGTGCTAGCAGCTTAGGGGAGATAGCGGGGGTGGAGACCCAGTACTTC.

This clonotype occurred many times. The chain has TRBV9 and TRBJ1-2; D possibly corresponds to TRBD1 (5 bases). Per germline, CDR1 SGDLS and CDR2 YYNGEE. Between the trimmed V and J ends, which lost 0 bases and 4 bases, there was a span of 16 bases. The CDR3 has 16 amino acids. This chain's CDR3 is CASSVDLTGRLYGYTF. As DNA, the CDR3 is TGTGCCAGCAGCGTAGATCTAACGGGACGCCTCTATGGCTACACCTTC.

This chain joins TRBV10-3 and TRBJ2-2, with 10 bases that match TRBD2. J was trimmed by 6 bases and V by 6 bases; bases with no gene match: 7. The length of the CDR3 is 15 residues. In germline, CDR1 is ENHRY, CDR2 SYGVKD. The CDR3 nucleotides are TGTGCCATCAGCACTAGCGGGGCCCCAGCCGGGGAGCTGTTTTTT. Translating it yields CAISTSGAPAGELFF.

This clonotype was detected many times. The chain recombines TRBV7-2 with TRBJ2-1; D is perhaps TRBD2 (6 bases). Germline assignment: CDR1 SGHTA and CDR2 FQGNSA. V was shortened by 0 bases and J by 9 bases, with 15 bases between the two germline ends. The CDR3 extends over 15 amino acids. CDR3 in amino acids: CASSLATPAGGEQFF. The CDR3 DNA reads TGTGCCAGCAGCTTAGCGACACCGGCCGGGGGTGAGCAGTTCTTC.

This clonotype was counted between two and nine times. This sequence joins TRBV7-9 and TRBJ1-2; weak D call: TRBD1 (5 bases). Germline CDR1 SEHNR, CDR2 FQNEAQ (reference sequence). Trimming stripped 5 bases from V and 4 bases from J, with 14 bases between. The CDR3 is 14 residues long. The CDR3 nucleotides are TGTGCCAGCAGCCGGGGCGGGGACGGCTATGGCTACACCTTC. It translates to CASSRGGDGYGYTF.

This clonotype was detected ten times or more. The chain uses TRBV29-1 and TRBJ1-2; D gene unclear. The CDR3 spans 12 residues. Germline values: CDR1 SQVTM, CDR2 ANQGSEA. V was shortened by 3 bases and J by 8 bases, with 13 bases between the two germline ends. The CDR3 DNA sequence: TGCAGCGTTGAGGTCGGAGGCTGGGGCTACACCTTC. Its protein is CSVEVGGWGYTF. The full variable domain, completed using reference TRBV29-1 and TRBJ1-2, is SAVISQKPSRDICQRGTSLTIQCQVDSQVTMMFWYRQQPGQSLTLIATANQGSEATYESGFVIDKFPISRPNLTFSTLTVSNMSPEDSSIYLCSVEVGGWGYTFGSGTRLTVV.

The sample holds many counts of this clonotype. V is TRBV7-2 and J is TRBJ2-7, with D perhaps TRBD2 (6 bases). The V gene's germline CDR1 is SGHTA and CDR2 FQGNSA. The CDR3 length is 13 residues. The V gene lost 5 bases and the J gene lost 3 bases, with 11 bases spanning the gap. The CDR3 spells CASSRDSGYEQYF. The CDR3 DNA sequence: TGTGCCAGCAGCCGGGACTCCGGCTACGAGCAGTACTTC.

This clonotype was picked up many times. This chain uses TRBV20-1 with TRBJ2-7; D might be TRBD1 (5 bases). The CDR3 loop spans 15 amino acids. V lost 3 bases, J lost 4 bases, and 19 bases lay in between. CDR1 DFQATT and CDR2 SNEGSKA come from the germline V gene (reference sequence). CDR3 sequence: CSASHYRRRGYEQYF. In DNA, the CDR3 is TGCAGTGCTAGTCATTATCGTCGTAGGGGTTACGAGCAGTACTTC.

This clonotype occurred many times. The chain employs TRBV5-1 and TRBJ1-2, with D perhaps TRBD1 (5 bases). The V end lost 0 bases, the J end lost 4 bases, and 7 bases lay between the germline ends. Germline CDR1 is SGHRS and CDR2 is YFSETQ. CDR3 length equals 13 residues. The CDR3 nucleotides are TGCGCCAGCAGCTTGGGCGACAGCTATGGCTACACCTTC. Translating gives CASSLGDSYGYTF.

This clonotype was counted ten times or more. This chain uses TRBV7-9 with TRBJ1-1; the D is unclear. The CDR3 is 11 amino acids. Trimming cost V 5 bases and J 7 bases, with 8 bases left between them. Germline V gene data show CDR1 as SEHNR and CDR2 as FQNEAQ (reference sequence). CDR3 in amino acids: CASSLGGEAFF. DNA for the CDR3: TGTGCCAGCAGCCTAGGCGGTGAAGCTTTCTTT. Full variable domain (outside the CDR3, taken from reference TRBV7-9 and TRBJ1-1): DTGVSQNPRHKITKRGQNVTFRCDPISEHNRLYWYRQTLGQGPEFLTYFQNEAQLEKSRLLSDRFSAERPKGSFSTLEIQRTEQGDSAMYLCASSLGGEAFFGQGTRLTVV.

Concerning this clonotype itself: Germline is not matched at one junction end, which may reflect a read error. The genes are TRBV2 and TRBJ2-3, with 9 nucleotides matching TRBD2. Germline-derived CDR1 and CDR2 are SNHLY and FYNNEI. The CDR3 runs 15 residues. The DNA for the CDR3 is TGTGCCAGCAGTCTGCTGTCTAGCGGGGCAGATATGCAGTATTTT. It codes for CASSLLSSGADMQYF.

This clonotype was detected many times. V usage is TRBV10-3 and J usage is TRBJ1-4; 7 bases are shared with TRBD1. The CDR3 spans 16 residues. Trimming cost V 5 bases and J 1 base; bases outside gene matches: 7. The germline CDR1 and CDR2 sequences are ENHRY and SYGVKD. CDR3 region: CAISPTNRGTNEKLFF. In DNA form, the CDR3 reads TGTGCCATCAGTCCCACAAACAGGGGAACTAATGAAAAACTGTTTTTT.

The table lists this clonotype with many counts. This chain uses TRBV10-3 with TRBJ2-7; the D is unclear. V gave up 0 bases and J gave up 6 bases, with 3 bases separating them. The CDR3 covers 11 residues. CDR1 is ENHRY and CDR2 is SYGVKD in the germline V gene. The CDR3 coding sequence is TGTGCCATCAGTGAGTCCACCGAGCAGTACTTC. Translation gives CAISESTEQYF.

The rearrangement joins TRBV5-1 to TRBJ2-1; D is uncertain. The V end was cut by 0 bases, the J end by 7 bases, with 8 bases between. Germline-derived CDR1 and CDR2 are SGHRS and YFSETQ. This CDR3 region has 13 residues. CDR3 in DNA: TGCGCCAGCAGCTTGGGAGTCGGAAATGAGCAGTTCTTC. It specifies CASSLGVGNEQFF.

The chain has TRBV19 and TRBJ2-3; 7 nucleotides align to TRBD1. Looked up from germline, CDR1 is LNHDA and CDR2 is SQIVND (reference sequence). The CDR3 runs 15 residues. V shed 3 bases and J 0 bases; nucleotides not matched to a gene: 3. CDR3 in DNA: TGTGCCAGTAGTATCCGGACAGGAAGCACAGATACGCAGTATTTT. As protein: CASSIRTGSTDTQYF.

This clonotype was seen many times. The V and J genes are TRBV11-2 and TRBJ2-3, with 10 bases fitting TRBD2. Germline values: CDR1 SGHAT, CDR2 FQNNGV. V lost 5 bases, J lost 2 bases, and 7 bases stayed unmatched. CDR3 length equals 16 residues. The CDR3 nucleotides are TGTGCCAGCAGCCCCCAGCGGGGGGGGAACACAGATACGCAGTATTTT. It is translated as CASSPQRGGNTDTQYF.